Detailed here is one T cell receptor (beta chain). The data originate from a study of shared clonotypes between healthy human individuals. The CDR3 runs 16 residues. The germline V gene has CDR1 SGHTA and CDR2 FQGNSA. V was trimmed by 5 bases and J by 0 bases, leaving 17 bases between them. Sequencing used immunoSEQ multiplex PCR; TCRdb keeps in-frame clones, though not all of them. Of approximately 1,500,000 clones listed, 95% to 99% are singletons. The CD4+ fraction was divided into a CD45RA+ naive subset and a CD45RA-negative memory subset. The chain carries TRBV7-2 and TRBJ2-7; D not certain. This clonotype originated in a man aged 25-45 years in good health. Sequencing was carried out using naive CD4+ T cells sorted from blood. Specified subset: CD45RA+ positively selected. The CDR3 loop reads CASSPYGPGSSYEQYF. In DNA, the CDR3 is TGTGCCAGCAGCCCGTATGGCCCAGGAAGCTCCTACGAGCAGTACTTC.